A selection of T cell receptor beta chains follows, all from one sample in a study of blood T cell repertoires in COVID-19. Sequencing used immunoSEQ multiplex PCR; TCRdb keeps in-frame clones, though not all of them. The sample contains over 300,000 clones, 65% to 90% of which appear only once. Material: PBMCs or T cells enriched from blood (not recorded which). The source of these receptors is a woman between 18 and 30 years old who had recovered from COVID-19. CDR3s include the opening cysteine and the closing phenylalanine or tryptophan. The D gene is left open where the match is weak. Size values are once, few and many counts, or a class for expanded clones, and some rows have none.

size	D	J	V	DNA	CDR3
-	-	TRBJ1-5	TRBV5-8	TGTGCCAGCAGCTTGCTGCGTCGGGTCTCTTCGCCCCAGCATTTT	CASSLLRRVSSPQHF
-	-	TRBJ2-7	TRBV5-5	TGTGCCAGCAGCTTGCAGGGGTCCTACGAGCAGTACTTC	CASSLQGSYEQYF
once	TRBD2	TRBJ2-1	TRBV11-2	TGTGCCAGCAGCTTAGTACCGACTAGCGGGAGCTACAATGAGCAGTTCTTC	CASSLVPTSGSYNEQFF
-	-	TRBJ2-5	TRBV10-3	TGTGCCATCAGTGAGTCAACGGGGTCGGGCGAAGAGACCCAGTACTTC	CAISESTGSGEETQYF
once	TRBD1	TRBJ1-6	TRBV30	TGTGCCTGGAGTGTCGACAGGGGGCTGGTTTCTAGGGCACCCCTCCACTTT	CAWSVDRGLVSRAPLHF
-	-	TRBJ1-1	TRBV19	TGTGCCAGTAGCCCCCTTACGACAGGGAACACTGAAGCTTTCTTT	CASSPLTTGNTEAFF
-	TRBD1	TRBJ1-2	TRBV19	TGTGCCAGCAGCTCATGGTTGGACAGGGGAAGGGTCGGTGGCTACACCTTC	CASSSWLDRGRVGGYTF
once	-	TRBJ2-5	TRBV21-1	TGTGCCAGCAGCAAAGCATGGACTAGCGGGGAAAAACAAGAGACCCAGTACTTC	CASSKAWTSGEKQETQYF
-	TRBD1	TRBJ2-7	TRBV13	TGTGCCAGCAGCCAGGACAGGGAGAGTGAAATCGAGCAGTACTTC	CASSQDRESEIEQYF
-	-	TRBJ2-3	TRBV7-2	TGTGCCAGCAGCCAGACCTATGCGACAGTTTCCGGCACAGATACGCAGTATTTT	CASSQTYATVSGTDTQYF
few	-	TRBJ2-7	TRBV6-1	TGTGCCAGCAGTGAATCTTGGGGCGCAGGGCAGTACTTC	CASSESWGAGQYF
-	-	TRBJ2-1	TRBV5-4	TGTGCCAGCAGCCCCGGCGGGGATTACAATGAGCAGTTCTTC	CASSPGGDYNEQFF
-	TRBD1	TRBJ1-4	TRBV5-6	TGTGCCAGCAGCTTCGACAGGGCAACTAATGAAAAACTGTTTTTT	CASSFDRATNEKLFF
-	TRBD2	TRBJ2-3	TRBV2	TGTGCCAGCAGTGAAAAAACTAGCGGCAATACAGATACGCAGTATTTT	CASSEKTSGNTDTQYF
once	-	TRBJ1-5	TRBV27	TGTGCCAGCAGCACCGGGACGGGGGAGTGGCCCCAGCATTTT	CASSTGTGEWPQHF
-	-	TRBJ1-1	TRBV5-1	TGCGCCAGCAGCTTGGCGACGGTCAGAGGATACACTGAAGCTTTCTTT	CASSLATVRGYTEAFF
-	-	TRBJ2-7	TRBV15	TGTGCCACCAGCAGTCGATATTCGGGGGAGCAGTACTTC	CATSSRYSGEQYF
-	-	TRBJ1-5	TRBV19	TGTGCCAGTAGTATTTCGTCCCGCAGGTCACAGCCCCAGCATTTT	CASSISSRRSQPQHF
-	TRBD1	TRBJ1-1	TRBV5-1	TGCGCCAGCAGCCCAGGACAGGGGGCCGTTAACACTGAAGCTTTCTTT	CASSPGQGAVNTEAFF
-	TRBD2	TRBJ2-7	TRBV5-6	TGTGCCAGCAGCCGTCGAGGGGAGGGCCTCGAGCAGTACTTC	CASSRRGEGLEQYF
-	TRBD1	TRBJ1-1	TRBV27	TGTGCCAGCAGTGGAACAGGGGGCAGGGGGTACACTGAAGCTTTCTTT	CASSGTGGRGYTEAFF
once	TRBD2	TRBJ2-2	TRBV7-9	TGTGCCAGCAGCTTAGCGCCTAGCGGGAGTCTGACCGGGGAGCTGTTTTTT	CASSLAPSGSLTGELFF
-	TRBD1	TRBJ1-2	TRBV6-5	TGTGCCAGCAGGGTGGGACAGGGACGTCCCTACACCTTC	CASRVGQGRPYTF
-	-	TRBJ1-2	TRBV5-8	TGTGCCAGCAGCTTGGGGTCTACTTCTCACCCTAACTATGGCTACACCTTC	CASSLGSTSHPNYGYTF
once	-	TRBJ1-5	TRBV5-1	TGCGCCAGCAGCCCGGGAGGGGACCCCAAACAGCCCCAGCATTTT	CASSPGGDPKQPQHF
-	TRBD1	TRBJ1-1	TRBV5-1	TGCGCCAGCCGGAGGACAGGGGGCTCAACTGAAGCTTTCTTT	CASRRTGGSTEAFF
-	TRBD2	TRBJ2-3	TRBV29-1	TGCAGCGTCACCACTAGCGGGGGGGCCGGGGGTACGCAGTATTTT	CSVTTSGGAGGTQYF
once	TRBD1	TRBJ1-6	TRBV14	TGTGCCAGCAGCCCGACAGGGGGTAATTCACCCCTCCACTTT	CASSPTGGNSPLHF
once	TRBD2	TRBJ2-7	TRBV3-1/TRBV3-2	TGTGCCAGCAGCCAATTAGCGGGAGGAAACGAGCAGTACTTC	CASSQLAGGNEQYF
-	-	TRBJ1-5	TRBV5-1	TGCGCCAGCAGCTTGGCTACAGGAGGCAATCAGCCCCAGCATTTT	CASSLATGGNQPQHF
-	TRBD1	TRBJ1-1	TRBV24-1	TGTGCCACCAGTGATTTTCAGGGGGTTGAAGCTTTCTTT	CATSDFQGVEAFF
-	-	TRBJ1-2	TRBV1	TGCACCAGCAGCCAAGATGTTCAGGGTTATGGCTACACCTTC	CTSSQDVQGYGYTF
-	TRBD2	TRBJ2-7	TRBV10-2	TGCGCCAGCAGTGGGCGGGGGGTCTCCTACGAGCAGTACTTC	CASSGRGVSYEQYF
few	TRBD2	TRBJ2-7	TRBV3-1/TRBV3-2	TGTGCCAGCAGCCAAGATCTTACTAGCGGGTTCTACGAGCAGTACTTC	CASSQDLTSGFYEQYF
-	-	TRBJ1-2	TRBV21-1	TGTGCCAGCAGCAAAGGGAACAGCTTCTATGGCTACACCTTC	CASSKGNSFYGYTF
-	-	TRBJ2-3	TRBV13	TGTGCCAGCACCCTAGGGAGAGCAGATACGCAGTATTTT	CASTLGRADTQYF
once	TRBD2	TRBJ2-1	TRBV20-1	TGCAGTGCTAGTCCACCCCCGCCGGGACTAGTATCCTACAATGAGCAGTTCTTC	CSASPPPPGLVSYNEQFF
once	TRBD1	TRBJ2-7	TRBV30	TGTGCCTGGAAGGGGACAGGGGTCTACGAGCAGTACTTC	CAWKGTGVYEQYF
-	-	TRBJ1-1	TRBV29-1	TGCAGCGGGGGACCCCGGGGGTGGACTGAAGCTTTCTTT	CSGGPRGWTEAFF
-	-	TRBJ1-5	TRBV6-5	TGTGCCAGCAGTCGGGGAAACGGCAATCAGCCCCAGCATTTT	CASSRGNGNQPQHF
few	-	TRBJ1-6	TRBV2	TGTGCCAGCAGCCGGGAATCACCCCTCCACTTT	CASSRESPLHF
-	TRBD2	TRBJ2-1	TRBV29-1	TGCAGCGTTGAACCCGGGACTAGCGTCTACAATGAGCAGTTCTTC	CSVEPGTSVYNEQFF
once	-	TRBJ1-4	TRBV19	TGTGCCAGTAGTAGAGGAGACAGACTGGATGAAAAACTGTTTTTT	CASSRGDRLDEKLFF
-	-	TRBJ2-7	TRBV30	TGTGCCTGGAGTCCGAGGCCAGCTAGCTCCTACGAGCAGTACTTC	CAWSPRPASSYEQYF